This T cell receptor beta chain was identified in a study of T cell repertoires in cytomegalovirus infection. Study at large: Carrying CMV and the relevant HLA type showed in public TCR beta signatures.

Study outcomes and limitations: The study found HLA-C-restricted CMV-specific TCR beta clonotypes dominating the ex vivo response. People with CMV and the relevant HLA were identified by cumulative public TCR beta family frequency.

TCRdb analysed the reads with MiXCR anew, one entry per CDR3 protein. The data contain 100,000 to 150,000 distinct CDR3 sequences, 20% to 30% of them singletons. This clonotype was observed a few times. Its antigen remains unknown. CDR1 SEHNR and CDR2 FQNEAQ come from the germline V gene (reference sequence). J gave up 0 bases and V 5 bases, and 13 bases lay outside the gene matches. There are 19 residues in the CDR3. The sequence derives from a human donor in good health (CMV status not recorded). Some clones in this sample may be carry-over from other donors' samples. The gene calls are TRBV7-9 and TRBJ2-6; the match to TRBD2 covers 7 bases. The sample taken for sequencing was PBMCs, sequenced either directly or after in vitro stimulation (not recorded which). The CDR3 here is CASSPPASGRSSGANVLTF. The CDR3 DNA reads TGTGCCAGCAGCCCCCCGGCTAGCGGCAGATCCTCTGGGGCCAACGTCCTGACTTTC.